This is a list of T cell receptor beta chains from one sample in a study of post-analysis software for immune sequencing data. TCRdb used MiXCR to reprocess the PCR reads, holding one entry per CDR3 protein. The sample lists around 500,000 distinct CDR3 sequences; 30% to 40% were seen once. What was sequenced was blood. The receptors derive from a girl aged 2-17 years with multiple sclerosis. CDR3s include the opening cysteine and the closing phenylalanine or tryptophan. Fields, in order: clone size, D gene, J gene, V gene, CDR3 DNA, CDR3 protein. D genes are given only for firm matches. Only part of the rows carry a size: once, few, many, or a class if the clone is expanded.

size: -; D: -; J: TRBJ2-2; V: TRBV18; DNA: TGTGCCAGCTCACCAGAGAACACCGGGGAGCTGTTTTTT; CDR3: CASSPENTGELFF
size: -; D: -; J: TRBJ1-5; V: TRBV6-5; DNA: TGTGCCAGCAGTAGGAGCAGCAGCAATCAGCCCCAGCATTTT; CDR3: CASSRSSSNQPQHF
size: -; D: -; J: TRBJ2-1; V: TRBV20-1; DNA: TGCAGTGCTAGAGATTTGGCTATTGGCTACAATGAGCAGTTCTTC; CDR3: CSARDLAIGYNEQFF
size: many; D: -; J: TRBJ2-7; V: TRBV9; DNA: TGTGCCAGCAGCGTAGAATGCGTTCGGTCACCGTACGAGCAGTACTTC; CDR3: CASSVECVRSPYEQYF
size: -; D: -; J: TRBJ2-1; V: TRBV28; DNA: TGTGCCAGCAGTTTTATGACAGGCGGTGGGCATGAGCAGTTCTTC; CDR3: CASSFMTGGGHEQFF
size: -; D: -; J: TRBJ1-5; V: TRBV5-1; DNA: TGCGCCAGCAGCTTGGAGGGGTTTGGCAATCAGCCCCAGCATTTT; CDR3: CASSLEGFGNQPQHF
size: -; D: -; J: TRBJ1-2; V: TRBV25-1; DNA: TGTGCCAGCAGTGAATCGCCGGATCTCTATGGCTACACCTTC; CDR3: CASSESPDLYGYTF
size: few; D: TRBD1; J: TRBJ2-7; V: TRBV5-1; DNA: TGCGCCAGCAGCTTGAAACCAGGGGGCTTACACGAGCAGTACTTC; CDR3: CASSLKPGGLHEQYF
size: few; D: TRBD2; J: TRBJ2-7; V: TRBV20-1; DNA: TGCAGTGCCCGGACTAGCGGGCGCCTCGCGGAGCAGTACTTC; CDR3: CSARTSGRLAEQYF
size: -; D: TRBD1; J: TRBJ2-3; V: TRBV5-1; DNA: TGCGCCAGCAGCCCCGGGACAGGAAACTCAGATACGCAGTATTTT; CDR3: CASSPGTGNSDTQYF
size: many; D: TRBD1; J: TRBJ2-7; V: TRBV15; DNA: TGTGCCACCAGCAGAGGAGGGTGGGACAGGCTCCGGACTGAGCAGTACTTC; CDR3: CATSRGGWDRLRTEQYF
size: -; D: TRBD1; J: TRBJ1-6; V: TRBV12-3/TRBV12-4; DNA: TGTGCCAGCAGTCCCTCCTTGGACAGGGGGAATTCACCCCTCCACTTT; CDR3: CASSPSLDRGNSPLHF
size: few; D: TRBD1; J: TRBJ2-1; V: TRBV28; DNA: TGTGCCTGCGCAGGGGGCATCTCCTACAATGAGCAGTTCTTC; CDR3: CACAGGISYNEQFF
size: -; D: -; J: TRBJ1-4; V: TRBV10-3; DNA: TGTGCCATCAGGCAGGGTGGAACTAATGAAAAACTGTTTTTT; CDR3: CAIRQGGTNEKLFF
size: -; D: -; J: TRBJ2-2; V: TRBV7-3; DNA: TGTGCCAGCAGCTTAACAGGGTCGGGGGGCCCCACCGGGGAGCTGTTTTTT; CDR3: CASSLTGSGGPTGELFF
size: few; D: -; J: TRBJ2-7; V: TRBV3-1; DNA: TGTGCCAGCAGCGTTCTTCAGGGAGGGCAGTACTTC; CDR3: CASSVLQGGQYF
size: few; D: TRBD2; J: TRBJ2-3; V: TRBV7-8; DNA: TGTGCCAGCCTCGGCGGGGGGCCGAGCACAGATACGCAGTATTTT; CDR3: CASLGGGPSTDTQYF
size: -; D: -; J: TRBJ2-5; V: TRBV12-3/TRBV12-4; DNA: TGTGCCAGCAGTCAACAGGGACGAGAGACCCAGTACTTC; CDR3: CASSQQGRETQYF
size: -; D: -; J: TRBJ1-2; V: TRBV10-3; DNA: TGTGCCATCAGTGAGTCGGACGGCTCTCGCTACACCTTC; CDR3: CAISESDGSRYTF
size: -; D: TRBD1; J: TRBJ2-7; V: TRBV20-1; DNA: TGCAGTGCCCCCCCAGGAAGAGGACAGGGGGCCCATAGCTCCTACGAGCAGTACTTC; CDR3: CSAPPGRGQGAHSSYEQYF
size: many; D: -; J: TRBJ2-7; V: TRBV5-1; DNA: TGCGCCAGCAGCCTTACAGTGGACGAGCAGTACTTC; CDR3: CASSLTVDEQYF
size: many; D: TRBD1; J: TRBJ2-7; V: TRBV9; DNA: TGTGCCAGCAGCGGGGGACAGGGACCCTACGAGCAGTACTTC; CDR3: CASSGGQGPYEQYF
size: -; D: -; J: TRBJ2-3; V: TRBV12-3/TRBV12-4; DNA: TGTGCCAGCAGTCCGTCGGACAGTACGCAGTATTTT; CDR3: CASSPSDSTQYF
size: -; D: TRBD2; J: TRBJ2-5; V: TRBV5-1; DNA: TGCGCCAGCAGCTTGAGTAGCGGGGGGGACCAAGAGACCCAGTACTTC; CDR3: CASSLSSGGDQETQYF
size: -; D: TRBD2; J: TRBJ2-3; V: TRBV5-1; DNA: TGCGCCAGCAGCTTGGCCATTGTCTTAGCGGGGGAATCCACAGATACGCAGTATTTT; CDR3: CASSLAIVLAGESTDTQYF
size: -; D: -; J: TRBJ2-6; V: TRBV9; DNA: TGTGCCAGCAGCGCGCTTCCATTCTCTGGGGCCAACGTCCTGACTTTC; CDR3: CASSALPFSGANVLTF
size: few; D: -; J: TRBJ2-5; V: TRBV12-3/TRBV12-4; DNA: TGTGCCAGCAGTATCGAAGTGGAGACCCAGTACTTC; CDR3: CASSIEVETQYF
size: -; D: -; J: TRBJ1-3; V: TRBV20-1; DNA: TGCAGTGCTCCAGGGTTCCTATCTGGAAACACCATATATTTT; CDR3: CSAPGFLSGNTIYF
size: -; D: TRBD2; J: TRBJ2-1; V: TRBV12-3/TRBV12-4; DNA: TGTGCCAGCAGCCCGACCCAGCGGGAGTTCTACAATGAGCAGTTCTTC; CDR3: CASSPTQREFYNEQFF
size: many; D: -; J: TRBJ2-4; V: TRBV4-1; DNA: TGCGCCAGCAGCCAGGCAAACATTCAGTACTTC; CDR3: CASSQANIQYF
size: many; D: -; J: TRBJ2-5; V: TRBV5-1; DNA: TGCGCCAGCAGCTACATTCCCGACAGGCGTCAAGAGACCCAGTACTTC; CDR3: CASSYIPDRRQETQYF
size: few; D: -; J: TRBJ2-1; V: TRBV12-3/TRBV12-4; DNA: TGTGCCAGCAGAGAGGGATCGTCCTACAATGAGCAGTTCTTC; CDR3: CASREGSSYNEQFF
size: -; D: -; J: TRBJ1-1; V: TRBV6-5; DNA: TGTGCCAGCAGCTTCCAGGGATCTAGTGCTGAAGCTTTCTTT; CDR3: CASSFQGSSAEAFF